The 25 T cell receptor beta chains in this list originate from one sample, sequenced in a study of blood T cells in healthy people across ages. Combining a sample-barcoded 5' primer with a J-beta primer mix, a second PCR ran for roughly 7 to 12 cycles. Each CDR3 protein gets one entry after TCRdb re-called the 5' RACE reads with MiXCR. The sample comprises more than 750,000 distinct CDR3 sequences, 29% of which are singletons, and approximately 10% rests with the top ten. The same sample was also studied in work on T cells of mothers and their children.

The sequencing input was blood. All receptors come from a woman aged 40 to 55 in good health.

A few counts support this clonotype. The genes are TRBV6-5 and TRBJ1-1, with D possibly being TRBD1 (6 bases). The length of the CDR3 is 14 residues. The germline gives CDR1 MNHEY, CDR2 SVGAGI. V shed 0 bases and J shed 4 bases, with 9 bases lying between them. This chain's CDR3 is CASSYSQGATEAFF. CDR3 nucleotides: TGTGCCAGCAGTTACTCACAGGGTGCCACTGAAGCTTTCTTT.

This clonotype was found many times. This chain uses TRBV28 with TRBJ1-2; unclear D gene. Per germline, CDR1 MDHEN and CDR2 SYDVKM. V was trimmed by 6 bases and J by 4 bases, leaving 9 bases between them. The CDR3 runs 12 residues. The CDR3 is CASRIPGYGYTF. For the CDR3, the DNA is TGTGCCAGCAGAATCCCCGGCTATGGCTACACCTTC.

The CDR3 region is CASSPPVGAGGQHEQYF. CDR3 DNA: TGTGCCAGCAGCCCCCCCGTGGGAGCGGGGGGCCAGCATGAGCAGTACTTC. This chain joins TRBV28 and TRBJ2-7; 9 bases align to TRBD2. CDR1 and CDR2 from the germline V gene are MDHEN and SYDVKM. CDR3 length: 17 residues. V dropped 6 bases and J dropped 7; count of bases not matched to a gene: 19.

This clonotype showed up many times. The chain has TRBV7-2 and TRBJ2-3; TRBD2 agrees at 14 bases. The trim removed 5 bases at V and 2 bases at J, leaving 9 bases unmatched. CDR1 is SGHTA and CDR2 is FQGNSA in the germline V gene. This CDR3 spans 18 amino acids. The CDR3 region is CASSPRGLAGVSTDTQYF. The CDR3 DNA sequence: TGTGCCAGCAGCCCCCGGGGACTAGCGGGGGTTTCCACAGATACGCAGTATTTT.

V is TRBV5-1 and J is TRBJ2-7, with TRBD1 as a possible D gene (6 bases). The CDR3 extends over 14 amino acids. Trimming shortened V by 0 bases and J by 5 bases, and 12 bases separated the two germline ends. Germline CDR1 is SGHRS and CDR2 is YFSETQ. This CDR3 is CASSLDQGSNEQYF. The DNA for the CDR3 is TGCGCCAGCAGCTTGGATCAGGGGAGCAACGAGCAGTACTTC. Supplemented by reference TRBV5-1 and TRBJ2-7, the full variable domain reads KAGVTQTPRYLIKTRGQQVTLSCSPISGHRSVSWYQQTPGQGLQFLFEYFSETQRNKGNFPGRFSGRQFSNSRSEMNVSTLELGDSALYLCASSLDQGSNEQYFGPGTRLTVT.

A word on this clonotype: This may come from a read error, since a much larger clone is one base off. Here the CDR3 DNA reads TGTGCCATCAGTGAACAGGGCTGCGAGCAGTACTTC. Its protein is CAISEQGCEQYF. The chain recombines TRBV10-3 with TRBJ2-7; D might be TRBD1 (6 bases). V lost 3 bases to trimming and J lost 6 bases, with 9 bases between them. Germline V gives CDR1 ENHRY, CDR2 SYGVKD. The CDR3 is made up of 12 amino acids.

This clonotype has more than one count but fewer than ten. The genes are TRBV12-3 or TRBV12-4 and TRBJ1-4; 10 nucleotides match TRBD1. V shed 7 bases and J 7 bases; nucleotides not matched to a gene: 9. The CDR3 runs to 15 residues. As DNA, the CDR3 is TGTGCCAGCAAAAGAAGACAGGGGGCTGGTGAAAAACTGTTTTTT. Translated: CASKRRQGAGEKLFF.

This clonotype appeared a few times. V and J are TRBV5-1 and TRBJ2-1; D not certain. CDR1 and CDR2 (germline): SGHRS, YFSETQ. The V and J ends lost 3 bases and 8 bases respectively, with 12 bases between them. This CDR3 has 13 residues. This chain's CDR3 is CASSSDPPDEQFF. The CDR3, as DNA: TGCGCCAGCAGCTCGGACCCTCCGGATGAGCAGTTCTTC.

In the case of this clonotype: No conserved phenylalanine or tryptophan ends this CDR3, so it is likely a read error. The genes are TRBV7-2 and TRBJ1-2; 7 nucleotides match TRBD1. Trimming took 4 bases from V and 8 from J; bases not matched to a gene: 10. The CDR3 runs 14 residues. The germline V gene has CDR1 SGHTA and CDR2 FQGNSA. The CDR3 DNA reads as TGTGCCAGCAGCTCACCTGACAGGGCAAAAGGCTACACCTGC. It codes for CASSSPDRAKGYTC.

The table lists this clonotype with many counts. The rearrangement joins TRBV7-9 to TRBJ2-7; D is undetermined. Trimming left V 3 bases short and J 4 bases short, with 7 bases between. Germline-derived CDR1 and CDR2 are SEHNR and FQNEAQ (reference sequence). The CDR3 is 12 residues long. The CDR3 region has the DNA TGTGCCAGCAGCTTCTCCAATTACGAGCAGTACTTC. Its protein product is CASSFSNYEQYF.

There are a few counts of this clonotype. This chain links TRBV3-1 with TRBJ1-5; a weak D match, TRBD1 (5 bases). Germline CDR1 reads LGHDT; CDR2 reads YNNKEL (reference sequence). This CDR3 is built from 12 residues. Trimming removed 6 bases from V and 4 bases from J, with 7 bases in between. The CDR3 DNA reads TGTGCCAGCAGTCACAGGAATCAGCCCCAGCATTTT. It codes for CASSHRNQPQHF.

This clonotype was seen at least ten times. The CDR3 is CASSSLIGANYGYTF. CDR3 DNA sequence: TGCGCCAGCAGCTCTCTGATAGGGGCTAACTATGGCTACACCTTC. The rearrangement joins TRBV5-1 to TRBJ1-2; D may be TRBD1 (5 bases). The germline V gene has CDR1 SGHRS and CDR2 YFSETQ. Trimming shortened V by 3 bases and J by 0 bases, and 12 bases separated the two germline ends. CDR3 length equals 15 residues.

CDR3 loop: CASSSQVGAGDAQYF. The CDR3 nucleotides read TGTGCCAGCAGTTCACAAGTGGGGGCAGGGGATGCGCAGTATTTT. The gene calls are TRBV7-3 and TRBJ2-3; D possibly corresponds to TRBD1 (6 bases). The CDR3 is made up of 15 amino acids. Germline CDR1 is SGHTA and CDR2 is FQGTGA. Trimming cost V 6 bases and J 10 bases, with 23 bases left between them. Based on the CDR3 plus reference TRBV7-3 and TRBJ2-3, the full variable domain is GAGVSQTPSNKVTEKGKYVELRCDPISGHTALYWYRQSLGQGPEFLIYFQGTGAADDSGLPNDRFFAVRPEGSVSTLKIQRTERGDSAVYLCASSSQVGAGDAQYFGPGTRLTVL.

This clonotype was observed many times. The V call is TRBV6-2 or TRBV6-3, the J call TRBJ2-7; no firm D call. Trimming stripped 7 bases from V and 0 bases from J, with 7 bases between. This CDR3 is built from 12 residues. Germline V gene lookup returns CDR1 MNHEY and CDR2 SVGEGT. CDR3 bases: TGTGCCAGCACCCCTGACTCCTACGAGCAGTACTTC. Its translation: CASTPDSYEQYF.

This clonotype has only a few counts. The rearrangement uses TRBV7-3 and TRBJ1-2; TRBD1 agrees at 8 bases. The germline gives CDR1 SGHTA, CDR2 FQGTGA. The CDR3 runs 13 residues. With 2 bases clipped from V and 8 bases from J, the junction kept 4 bases outside the gene matches. CDR3 sequence (DNA): TGTGCCAGCAGCTTATCAGGGGGCTGGGGCTACACCTTC. Translation gives CASSLSGGWGYTF.

The chain employs TRBV11-2 and TRBJ2-1; a weak D match, TRBD2 (6 bases). The germline V gene has CDR1 SGHAT and CDR2 FQNNGV. Trimming took off 5 bases at V and 10 bases at J, with 21 bases between the two ends. The CDR3 is 15 amino acids. CDR3 sequence (DNA): TGTGCCAGCAGCCCGTTGGGACCGGGGGTCTGGGAGCAGTTCTTC. Encoded protein: CASSPLGPGVWEQFF. The full variable domain, its missing parts supplied by reference TRBV11-2 and TRBJ2-1, is EAGVAQSPRYKIIEKRQSVAFWCNPISGHATLYWYQQILGQGPKLLIQFQNNGVVDDSQLPKDRFSAERLKGVDSTLKIQPAKLEDSAVYLCASSPLGPGVWEQFFGPGTRLTVL.

The rearrangement joins TRBV29-1 to TRBJ2-1; perhaps TRBD2 as D (5 bases). Trimming left V 7 bases short and J 3 bases short, with 10 bases between. Germline lookup yields CDR1 SQVTM and CDR2 ANQGSEA. CDR3 size: 12 residues. The CDR3 here is CSAGRGYNEQFF. The CDR3 region has the DNA TGCAGCGCCGGCCGGGGCTACAATGAGCAGTTCTTC.

V usage is TRBV21-1 and J usage is TRBJ1-6; TRBD1 is the table's D call, not checked against the DNA. TRBV21-1 constitutes a pseudogene. The CDR3 consists of 17 residues. As DNA, the CDR3 is TGTGCCAGCAGCAAAGCGCTTAACAGGGGGTCAGAATCACCCCTCCACTTT. Translation: CASSKALNRGSESPLHF.

This clonotype was recorded at least ten times. J is TRBJ2-7 and V is TRBV12-3 or TRBV12-4, with 10 positions matching TRBD2. V gave up 6 bases and J gave up 4 bases; unmatched junction bases: 9. This CDR3 has 15 amino acids. The CDR3 is CASSHSSGGRYEQYF. The CDR3 bases are TGTGCCAGCAGCCATTCTAGCGGGGGAAGGTACGAGCAGTACTTC.

This chain connects TRBV20-1 to TRBJ2-5; TRBD2 aligns across 7 bases. The CDR3 has 15 residues. The J segment lost 5 bases and the V segment lost 0 bases, leaving 9 bases of the junction unmatched. Germline V gene sequence: CDR1 DFQATT, CDR2 SNEGSKA (reference sequence). CDR3 sequence reads: CSARDGGSSGETQYF. Written as DNA, the CDR3 is TGCAGTGCTAGAGACGGGGGGTCCTCGGGGGAGACCCAGTACTTC.

V gene TRBV7-2 combines with J gene TRBJ2-3, with TRBD2 matching over 15 bases. Germline CDR1 SGHTA, CDR2 FQGNSA. With 5 bases clipped from V and 2 bases from J, the junction kept 11 bases outside the gene matches. This CDR3 is 19 amino acids long. The CDR3 reads CASSAPGTSGRSLTDTQYF. CDR3 bases: TGTGCCAGCAGCGCCCCCGGGACTAGCGGGAGGAGTCTCACAGATACGCAGTATTTT.

The chain combines TRBV20-1 with TRBJ1-1, with D uncertain. The CDR3 has 13 amino acids. Germline assignment: CDR1 DFQATT and CDR2 SNEGSKA (reference sequence). The V and J ends lost 1 base and 1 base respectively, with 7 bases between them. The CDR3 loop reads CSARVSGNTEAFF. The CDR3 DNA follows: TGCAGTGCTAGAGTGTCGGGGAACACTGAAGCTTTCTTT.

This clonotype was seen repeatedly, ten times or more. A much larger clone differs from this one at a single base, so this may be a read error. This chain links TRBV6-2 or TRBV6-3 with TRBJ2-1; TRBD2 aligns across 7 bases. The better agreement between TRBJ2-7 and the DNA end casts doubt on the J call. Germline CDR1 MNHEY, CDR2 SVGEGT. The CDR3 sequence is 13 residues long. DNA of the CDR3: TGTGCCAGCAGTTACCGGGACTACAATGAGCAGTACTTC. Translating gives CASSYRDYNEQYF.

The rearrangement links TRBV28 to TRBJ2-1; weak D call: TRBD2 (5 bases). The germline V gene encodes CDR1 MDHEN and CDR2 SYDVKM. This CDR3 comprises 14 residues. The ends were cut back, 3 bases at V and 4 bases at J, with 10 bases in the middle. The CDR3 sequence is CASSFGAEYNEQFF. In DNA, the CDR3 is TGTGCCAGCAGTTTTGGAGCGGAATACAATGAGCAGTTCTTC.

This clonotype was found many times. J is TRBJ2-7 and V is TRBV12-3 or TRBV12-4; D unresolved. Trimming shortened V by 3 bases and J by 7 bases, and 7 bases separated the two germline ends. This CDR3 contains 11 residues. The CDR3 DNA sequence: TGTGCCAGCAGTTTCGGTTGGGAGCAGTACTTC. This translates into CASSFGWEQYF.